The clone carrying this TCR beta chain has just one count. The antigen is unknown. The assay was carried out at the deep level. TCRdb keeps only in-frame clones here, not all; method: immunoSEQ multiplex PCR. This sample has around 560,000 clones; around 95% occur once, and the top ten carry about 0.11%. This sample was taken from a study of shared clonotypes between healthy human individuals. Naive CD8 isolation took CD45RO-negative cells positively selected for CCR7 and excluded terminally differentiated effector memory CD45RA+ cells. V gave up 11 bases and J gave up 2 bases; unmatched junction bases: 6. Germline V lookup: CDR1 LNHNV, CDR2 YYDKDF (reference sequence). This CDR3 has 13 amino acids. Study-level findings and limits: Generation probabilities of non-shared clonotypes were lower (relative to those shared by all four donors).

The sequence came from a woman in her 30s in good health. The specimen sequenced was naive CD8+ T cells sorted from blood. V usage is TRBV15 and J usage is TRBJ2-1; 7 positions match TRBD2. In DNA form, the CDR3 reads TGTGCCGCCCGGGACTATGCCTACAATGAGCAGTTCTTC. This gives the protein CAARDYAYNEQFF.